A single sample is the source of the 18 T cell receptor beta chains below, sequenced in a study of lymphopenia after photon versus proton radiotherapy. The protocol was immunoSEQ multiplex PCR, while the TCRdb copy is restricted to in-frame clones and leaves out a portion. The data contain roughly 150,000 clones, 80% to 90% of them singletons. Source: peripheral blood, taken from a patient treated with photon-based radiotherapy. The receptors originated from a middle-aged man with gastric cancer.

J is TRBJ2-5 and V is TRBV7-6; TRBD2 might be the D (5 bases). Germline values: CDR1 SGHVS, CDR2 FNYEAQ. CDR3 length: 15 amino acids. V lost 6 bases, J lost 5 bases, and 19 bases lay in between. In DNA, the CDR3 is TGTGCCAGCAGATTTACGGGCTTAGCGTGGGAGACCCAGTACTTC. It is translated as CASRFTGLAWETQYF.

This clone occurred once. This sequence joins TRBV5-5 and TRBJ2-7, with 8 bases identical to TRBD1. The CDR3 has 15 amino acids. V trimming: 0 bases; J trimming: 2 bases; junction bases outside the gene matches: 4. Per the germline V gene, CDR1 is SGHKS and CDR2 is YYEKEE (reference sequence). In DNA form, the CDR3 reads TGTGCCAGCAGCTTGGGGACAGGGACGACCTACGAGCAGTACTTC. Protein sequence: CASSLGTGTTYEQYF.

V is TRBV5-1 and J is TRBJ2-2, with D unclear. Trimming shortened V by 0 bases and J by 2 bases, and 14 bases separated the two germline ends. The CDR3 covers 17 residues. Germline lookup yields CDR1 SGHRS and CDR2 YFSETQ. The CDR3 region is CASSLVIPPLNTGELFF. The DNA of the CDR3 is TGCGCCAGCAGCTTGGTCATACCCCCTTTAAACACCGGGGAGCTGTTTTTT.

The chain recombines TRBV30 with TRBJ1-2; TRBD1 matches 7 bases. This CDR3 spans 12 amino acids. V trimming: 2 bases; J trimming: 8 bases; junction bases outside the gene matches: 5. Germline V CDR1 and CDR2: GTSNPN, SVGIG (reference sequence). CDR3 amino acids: CAWSPGQAGYTF. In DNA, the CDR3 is TGTGCCTGGAGTCCTGGACAGGCAGGCTACACCTTC.

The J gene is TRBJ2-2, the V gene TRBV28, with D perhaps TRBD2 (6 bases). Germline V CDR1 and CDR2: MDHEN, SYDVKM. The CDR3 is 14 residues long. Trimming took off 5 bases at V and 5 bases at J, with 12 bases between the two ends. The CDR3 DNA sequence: TGTGCCAGCAGTGGCTGGGGGGAAACCGGGGAGCTGTTTTTT. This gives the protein CASSGWGETGELFF.

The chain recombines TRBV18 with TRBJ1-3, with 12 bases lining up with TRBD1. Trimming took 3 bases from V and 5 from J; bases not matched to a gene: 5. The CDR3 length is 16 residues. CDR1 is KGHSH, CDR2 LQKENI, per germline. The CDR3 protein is CASSPMGQGARNTIYF. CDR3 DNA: TGTGCCAGCTCACCGATGGGACAGGGGGCACGAAACACCATATATTTT. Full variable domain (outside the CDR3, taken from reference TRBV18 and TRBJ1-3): NAGVMQNPRHLVRRRGQEARLRCSPMKGHSHVYWYRQLPEEGLKFMVYLQKENIIDESGMPKERFSAEFPKEGPSILRIQQVVRGDSAAYFCASSPMGQGARNTIYFGEGSWLTVV.

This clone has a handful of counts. This CDR3 reads CASSEGVNTEAFF. CDR3 sequence (DNA): TGTGCCAGCAGTGAGGGGGTGAACACTGAAGCTTTCTTT. The chain uses TRBV25-1 and TRBJ1-1; D may be TRBD1 (5 bases). This CDR3 spans 13 amino acids. Between the trimmed V and J ends, which lost 3 bases and 0 bases, there was a span of 5 bases. Germline CDR1 MGHDK, CDR2 SYGVNS.

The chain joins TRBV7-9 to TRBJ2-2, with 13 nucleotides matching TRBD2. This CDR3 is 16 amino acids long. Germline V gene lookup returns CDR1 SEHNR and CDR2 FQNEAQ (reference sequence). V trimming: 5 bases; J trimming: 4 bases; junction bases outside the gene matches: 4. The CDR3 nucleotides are TGTGCCAGCAGCCACCGGACTAGCGGGAGCACCGGGGAGCTGTTTTTT. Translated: CASSHRTSGSTGELFF.

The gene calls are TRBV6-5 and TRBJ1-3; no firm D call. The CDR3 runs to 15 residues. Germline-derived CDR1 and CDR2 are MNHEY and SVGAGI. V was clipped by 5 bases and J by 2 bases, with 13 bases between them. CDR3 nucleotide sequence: TGTGCCAGCAGTCCTTACAACAGTGCTGGAAACACCATATATTTT. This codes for CASSPYNSAGNTIYF.

The CDR3 sequence: CASSFGIGETQYF. The CDR3 DNA reads TGTGCCAGCTCATTCGGGATTGGAGAGACCCAGTACTTC. The chain combines TRBV18 with TRBJ2-5, with a possible D match to TRBD2 (5 bases). The V gene lost 5 bases and the J gene lost 4 bases, with 11 bases spanning the gap. The CDR3 length is 13 residues. Per germline, CDR1 KGHSH and CDR2 LQKENI.

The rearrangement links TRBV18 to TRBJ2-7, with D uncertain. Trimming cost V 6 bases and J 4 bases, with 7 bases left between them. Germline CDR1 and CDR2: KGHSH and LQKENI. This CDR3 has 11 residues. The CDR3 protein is CASSEGYEQYF. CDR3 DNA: TGTGCCAGCTCGGAAGGATACGAGCAGTACTTC.

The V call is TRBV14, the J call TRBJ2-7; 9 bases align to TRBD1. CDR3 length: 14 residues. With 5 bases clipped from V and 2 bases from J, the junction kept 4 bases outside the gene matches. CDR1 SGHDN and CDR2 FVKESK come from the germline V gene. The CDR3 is CASSAGTGPYEQYF. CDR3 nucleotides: TGTGCCAGCAGCGCCGGGACAGGGCCCTACGAGCAGTACTTC.

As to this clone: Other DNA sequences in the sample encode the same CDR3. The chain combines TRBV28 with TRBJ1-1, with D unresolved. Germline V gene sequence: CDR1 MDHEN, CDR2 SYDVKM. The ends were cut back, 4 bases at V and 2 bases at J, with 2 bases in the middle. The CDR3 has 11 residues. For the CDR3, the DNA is TGTGCCAGCAGTTCCAACACTGAAGCTTTCTTT. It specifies CASSSNTEAFF.

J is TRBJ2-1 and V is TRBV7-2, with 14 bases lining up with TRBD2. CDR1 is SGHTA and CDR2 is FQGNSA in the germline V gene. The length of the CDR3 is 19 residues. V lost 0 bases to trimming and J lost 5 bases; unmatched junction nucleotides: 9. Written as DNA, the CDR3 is TGTGCCAGCAGCTTAGCGAAGGGGACTAGCGGGAGAAGGGACAATGAGCAGTTCTTC. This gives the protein CASSLAKGTSGRRDNEQFF.

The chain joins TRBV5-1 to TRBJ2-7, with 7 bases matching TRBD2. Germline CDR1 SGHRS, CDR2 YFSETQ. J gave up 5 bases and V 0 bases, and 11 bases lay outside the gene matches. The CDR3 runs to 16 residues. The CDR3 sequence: CASSLEAERAGDEQYF. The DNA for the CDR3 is TGCGCCAGCAGCTTGGAAGCCGAGCGGGCGGGGGACGAGCAGTACTTC.

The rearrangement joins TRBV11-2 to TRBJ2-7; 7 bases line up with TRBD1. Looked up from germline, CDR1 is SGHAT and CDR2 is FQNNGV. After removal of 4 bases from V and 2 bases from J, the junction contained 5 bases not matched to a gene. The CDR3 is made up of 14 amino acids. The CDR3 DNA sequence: TGTGCCAGCAGCTCCCAGGGGGACCCCTACGAGCAGTACTTC. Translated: CASSSQGDPYEQYF.

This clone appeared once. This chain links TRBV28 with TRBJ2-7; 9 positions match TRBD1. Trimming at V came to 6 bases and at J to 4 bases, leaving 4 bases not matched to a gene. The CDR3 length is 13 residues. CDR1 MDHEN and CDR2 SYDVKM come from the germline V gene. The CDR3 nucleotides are TGTGCCAGCAGCCGGACAGGGGCTTACGAGCAGTACTTC. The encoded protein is CASSRTGAYEQYF.

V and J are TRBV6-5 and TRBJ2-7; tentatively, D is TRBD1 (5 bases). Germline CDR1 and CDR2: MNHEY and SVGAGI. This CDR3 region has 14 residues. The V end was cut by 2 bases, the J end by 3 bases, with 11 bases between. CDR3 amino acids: CASSYLPQGYEQYF. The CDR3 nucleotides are TGTGCCAGCAGTTACCTACCTCAGGGCTACGAGCAGTACTTC.